The entry below gives a single TCR beta chain sequence along with its context. The target antigen is unknown. For ophthalmopathy patients, the Clinical Activity Score was at least 3 and the NOSPECS grade at least 4; duration was under 3 months. Each diagnosis was grounded in clinical symptoms, serum thyroxine and TRAb, thyroid ultrasound, and orbital computed tomography. PBMCs were derived from about 9.1 ml fresh peripheral blood. The sample belongs to a study of T cells in Graves' hyperthyroidism and ophthalmopathy. The CDR3 runs 15 residues. V was trimmed by 4 bases and J by 5 bases, leaving 15 bases between them. In germline, CDR1 is LGHNA, CDR2 YSLEER. Study-wide findings and caveats: Progression to ophthalmopathy was predicted a median of 6.5 months early.

Amplification yielded TCR beta CDR3 regions, with RNA transcripts as the source. The HTBI primer set drove a first-round RT-PCR of the TCR CDR3. TCRdb re-called the multiplex PCR reads with MiXCR, one entry per CDR3 protein. The sample holds around 500,000 distinct CDR3 sequences, about 16% seen once. The chain links TRBV4-3 to TRBJ2-1; D is ambiguous. The specimen was blood. The sequence was obtained from a woman in her 30s with Graves' ophthalmopathy. CDR3 sequence: CASSLGPSVNNEQFF. CDR3 nucleotides: TGCGCCAGCAGCCTCGGACCCTCAGTAAACAATGAGCAGTTCTTC.